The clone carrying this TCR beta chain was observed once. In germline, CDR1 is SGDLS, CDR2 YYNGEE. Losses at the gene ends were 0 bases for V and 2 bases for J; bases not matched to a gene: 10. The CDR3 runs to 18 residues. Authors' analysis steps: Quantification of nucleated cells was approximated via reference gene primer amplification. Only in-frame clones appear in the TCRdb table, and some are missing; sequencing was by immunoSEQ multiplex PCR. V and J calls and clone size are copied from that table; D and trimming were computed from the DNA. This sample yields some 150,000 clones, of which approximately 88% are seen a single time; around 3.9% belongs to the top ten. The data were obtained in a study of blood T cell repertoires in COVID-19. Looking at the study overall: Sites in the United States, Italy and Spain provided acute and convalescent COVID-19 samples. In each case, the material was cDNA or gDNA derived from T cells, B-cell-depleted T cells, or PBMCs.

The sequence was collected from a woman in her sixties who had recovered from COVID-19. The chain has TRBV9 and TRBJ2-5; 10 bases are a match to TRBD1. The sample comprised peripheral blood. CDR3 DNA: TGTGCCAGCAGCGTAGGAACCCCGGGACAGGGGTTTCAAGAGACCCAGTACTTC. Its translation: CASSVGTPGQGFQETQYF.